Each of the 29 T cell receptor beta chains below was sequenced from the same sample in a study of blood T cell repertoires in COVID-19. Assay used: immunoSEQ multiplex PCR; TCRdb lists only in-frame clones, some missing. The sample contains roughly 66,000 clones, roughly 82% of which appear only once. Sequenced material: peripheral blood. These receptors originate from a man in his sixties with acute or convalescent COVID-19.

This chain links TRBV9 with TRBJ2-3; 9 bases agree with TRBD2. The ends lost 4 bases at V and 3 bases at J; junction bases unmatched: 6. The CDR3 is made up of 15 amino acids. Germline-derived CDR1 and CDR2 are SGDLS and YYNGEE. This CDR3 is CASSRGGAFTDTQYF. Written as DNA, the CDR3 is TGTGCCAGCAGCCGCGGGGGGGCCTTTACAGATACGCAGTATTTT.

The rearrangement uses TRBV4-3 and TRBJ2-3; TRBD2 matches at 8 bases. This CDR3 contains 16 residues. CDR1 is LGHNA, CDR2 YSLEER, per germline. Germline trimming cut 0 bases from V and 4 bases from J; bases unmatched to any gene: 6. CDR3 in DNA: TGCGCCAGCAGCCAAGATCCGGGGGGGCCTGCAGATACGCAGTATTTT. As protein: CASSQDPGGPADTQYF.

This chain joins TRBV3-1 (or the pseudogene TRBV3-2) and TRBJ1-2, with 7 bases fitting TRBD1. Trimming took 0 bases from V and 4 from J; bases not matched to a gene: 5. Germline-derived CDR1 and CDR2 are LGHDT and YNNKEL (reference sequence). CDR3 size: 15 residues. CDR3 DNA sequence: TGTGCCAGCAGCCAAGAGGACAGGTCTGTCTATGGCTACACCTTC. It yields the protein CASSQEDRSVYGYTF.

The genes are TRBV10-3 and TRBJ1-6; tentative D call: TRBD1 (5 bases). Per the germline V gene, CDR1 is ENHRY and CDR2 is SYGVKD. V gave up 6 bases and J gave up 7 bases, with 10 bases separating them. The CDR3 is 13 amino acids. In DNA form, the CDR3 reads TGTGCCATCAGCGGGACTGCGAATTCACCCCTCCACTTT. Its translation is CAISGTANSPLHF.

This rearrangement joins TRBV3-1 (or the pseudogene TRBV3-2) to TRBJ1-6; D gene ambiguous. The CDR3 runs to 11 residues. The V gene's germline CDR1 is LGHDT and CDR2 YNNKEL (reference sequence). The V end lost 4 bases, the J end lost 15 bases, and 10 bases lay between the germline ends. CDR3 sequence (DNA): TGTGCCAGCAGCCTGAGGGAAAACCTCCACTTT. Amino acid sequence: CASSLRENLHF.

In this sample, this clone turned up once. The V call is TRBV3-1 (or the pseudogene TRBV3-2), the J call TRBJ1-4; D is ambiguous. V lost 4 bases and J 0 bases, leaving 9 bases between the germline ends. There are 15 residues in the CDR3. Germline CDR1 LGHDT, CDR2 YNNKEL (reference sequence). CDR3 coding DNA: TGTGCCAGCAGCCTCCGACAAGCAACTAATGAAAAACTGTTTTTT. It specifies CASSLRQATNEKLFF.

The chain carries TRBV27 and TRBJ1-2, with D uncertain. Germline loops: CDR1 MNHEY, CDR2 SMNVEV (reference sequence). The CDR3 is 12 residues long. Trimming stripped 5 bases from V and 5 bases from J, with 9 bases between. Here the CDR3 reads CASSARGYGYTF. CDR3 DNA sequence: TGTGCCAGCAGTGCCCGGGGATATGGCTACACCTTC.

The chain employs TRBV5-4 and TRBJ2-3, with a possible D match to TRBD1 (7 bases). This CDR3 region has 16 residues. V was cut by 6 bases and J by 2 bases, with 19 bases left in between. The germline gives CDR1 SGHNT, CDR2 YYREEE (reference sequence). CDR3 amino acids: CASTEGAGQTTDTQYF. The CDR3 DNA reads as TGTGCCAGCACAGAAGGGGCGGGACAGACCACAGATACGCAGTATTTT.

The V call is TRBV18, the J call TRBJ2-1; 9 positions match TRBD2. In germline, CDR1 is KGHSH, CDR2 LQKENI. The V and J ends lost 3 bases and 4 bases, in that order; junction bases with no gene match: 4. CDR3 length: 15 amino acids. The CDR3 DNA follows: TGTGCCAGCTCACCCGGGACTAGCAGATACAATGAGCAGTTCTTC. Its protein is CASSPGTSRYNEQFF.

The V call is TRBV11-2, the J call TRBJ2-7; D possibly corresponds to TRBD1 (5 bases). From germline, CDR1 is SGHAT and CDR2 FQNNGV. This CDR3 is 12 amino acids long. Trimming pared 4 bases from V and 5 bases from J, leaving 9 bases between. In nucleotides, the CDR3 is TGTGCCAGCAGCTCCCAGGGTAACGAGCAGTACGTC. Translation gives CASSSQGNEQYV.

The V call is TRBV6-2 or TRBV6-3, the J call TRBJ1-6; 7 nucleotides match TRBD1. CDR3 length equals 14 residues. Trimming removed 2 bases from V and 9 bases from J; junction bases left unmatched: 4. CDR1 and CDR2 from the germline V gene are MNHEY and SVGEGT. For the CDR3, the DNA is TGTGCCAGCAGTTACCGGGACAGTTTTTCACCCCTCCACTTT. Translating it yields CASSYRDSFSPLHF.

The genes are TRBV1 and TRBJ2-1; the DNA was not compared with TRBD1, the D call given in the table. TRBV1 is flagged as a pseudogene. CDR3 length: 16 residues. The CDR3 DNA reads as TGCACCAGCAGCCACCCTGGCCGAACGACCTACAATGAGCAGTTCTTC. This sequence encodes CTSSHPGRTTYNEQFF.

The CDR3, as DNA: TGTGCCAGCAGTCTCGGGACTAGCGGTAGCACAGATACGCAGTATTTT. Translated, it gives CASSLGTSGSTDTQYF. The gene calls are TRBV6-2 or TRBV6-3 and TRBJ2-3; 11 nucleotides align to TRBD2. V dropped 5 bases and J dropped 0; count of bases not matched to a gene: 4. There are 16 residues in the CDR3. Germline lookup yields CDR1 MNHEY and CDR2 SVGEGT.

This clone has just one count. V is TRBV6-5 and J is TRBJ1-2; D possibly corresponds to TRBD1 (5 bases). The CDR3 totals 14 residues. Germline CDR1 MNHEY, CDR2 SVGAGI. Trimming shortened V by 6 bases and J by 5 bases, and 16 bases separated the two germline ends. CDR3 in DNA: TGTGCCAGCAGCAGGGACGTCCGGGGGTATGGCTACACCTTC. Translating gives CASSRDVRGYGYTF.

This chain uses TRBV5-6 with TRBJ1-3; 8 bases are a match to TRBD1. This CDR3 is 16 amino acids long. Germline lookup yields CDR1 SGHDT and CDR2 YYEEEE. V lost 4 bases to trimming and J lost 2 bases; unmatched junction nucleotides: 8. The CDR3 DNA follows: TGTGCCAGCAGCCCAAGACAGGGGAGGACTGGAAACACCATATATTTT. Its protein is CASSPRQGRTGNTIYF.

The chain employs TRBV4-2 and TRBJ1-2; D is possibly TRBD1 (5 bases). Germline loops: CDR1 LGHNA, CDR2 YNFKEQ. Trimming took off 0 bases at V and 4 bases at J, with 18 bases between the two ends. This CDR3 region has 17 residues. CDR3 nucleotides: TGTGCCAGCAGCCAAGAAACGGACAAGGCCGCCTCCTATGGCTACACCTTC. This sequence encodes CASSQETDKAASYGYTF.

V gene TRBV3-1 (or the pseudogene TRBV3-2) combines with J gene TRBJ1-1, with TRBD1 as a possible D gene (5 bases). Germline V gene data show CDR1 as LGHDT and CDR2 as YNNKEL (reference sequence). CDR3 length: 14 amino acids. The germline V and J ends were trimmed by 6 bases and 1 base, with 12 bases remaining between them. CDR3: CASREGRGNTEAFF. The CDR3 DNA sequence: TGTGCCAGCAGAGAGGGGAGGGGGAACACTGAAGCTTTCTTT.

The CDR3 loop is CASSYKGMAYEQYF. The CDR3 DNA reads as TGTGCCAGCAGTTACAAGGGGATGGCCTACGAGCAGTACTTC. The V and J genes are TRBV6-5 and TRBJ2-7, with TRBD1 as a possible D gene (5 bases). There are 14 residues in the CDR3. V was clipped by 2 bases and J by 2 bases, with 10 bases between them. CDR1 and CDR2 (germline): MNHEY, SVGAGI.

The V and J genes are TRBV5-1 and TRBJ2-1; 8 positions agree with TRBD2. V trimming: 3 bases; J trimming: 6 bases; junction bases outside the gene matches: 8. This CDR3 is built from 15 residues. Germline values: CDR1 SGHRS, CDR2 YFSETQ. The CDR3 nucleotides are TGCGCCAGCAGCTCGTCCGGCGGGGGGACCAATGAGCAGTTCTTC. It encodes CASSSSGGGTNEQFF.

This chain connects TRBV19 to TRBJ1-2; 9 nucleotides line up with TRBD1. Per germline, CDR1 LNHDA and CDR2 SQIVND (reference sequence). This CDR3 spans 14 amino acids. V shed 6 bases and J 4 bases; nucleotides not matched to a gene: 6. The CDR3 sequence: CASSTQTGGYGYTF. The CDR3 DNA is TGTGCCAGTAGCACTCAGACAGGGGGCTATGGCTACACCTTC.

The chain employs TRBV5-1 and TRBJ1-1, with D tentatively TRBD1 (5 bases). The CDR3 consists of 15 residues. V gave up 1 base and J gave up 1 base, with 11 bases separating them. The V gene's germline CDR1 is SGHRS and CDR2 YFSETQ. In DNA form, the CDR3 reads TGCGCCAGCAGCTTGACAGGCCCGCAGAACACTGAAGCTTTCTTT. Amino acids: CASSLTGPQNTEAFF.

In this sample, this clone turned up once. The rearrangement joins TRBV29-1 to TRBJ1-2; tentatively, D is TRBD1 (6 bases). There are 14 residues in the CDR3. Looked up from germline, CDR1 is SQVTM and CDR2 is ANQGSEA. Between the trimmed V and J ends, which lost 6 bases and 3 bases, there was a span of 17 bases. The CDR3: CSVLRTQGYYGYTF. The CDR3 DNA reads TGCAGCGTATTACGTACACAGGGCTACTATGGCTACACCTTC. Complete variable domain (other parts from reference TRBV29-1 and TRBJ1-2): SAVISQKPSRDICQRGTSLTIQCQVDSQVTMMFWYRQQPGQSLTLIATANQGSEATYESGFVIDKFPISRPNLTFSTLTVSNMSPEDSSIYLCSVLRTQGYYGYTFGSGTRLTVV.

The chain carries TRBV5-6 and TRBJ1-1; 10 positions match TRBD1. There are 14 residues in the CDR3. The germline CDR1 and CDR2 sequences are SGHDT and YYEEEE. J gave up 5 bases and V 4 bases, and 5 bases lay outside the gene matches. This chain's CDR3 is CASSEGQGWTEAFF. The CDR3 nucleotides read TGTGCCAGCAGCGAGGGACAGGGGTGGACTGAAGCTTTCTTT.

This chain joins TRBV6-2 or TRBV6-3 and TRBJ2-7, with 8 nucleotides matching TRBD2. The CDR3 loop spans 15 amino acids. V shed 5 bases, J shed 2 bases, and the junction held 8 bases outside the gene matches. The germline gives CDR1 MNHEY, CDR2 SVGEGT. The CDR3 loop is CASSMAGTRAYEQYF. The CDR3 bases are TGTGCCAGCAGTATGGCCGGGACTAGAGCCTACGAGCAGTACTTC.

This clone was seen just once. The J gene is TRBJ2-1, the V gene TRBV11-2; 7 nucleotides agree with TRBD2. V shed 5 bases and J 0 bases; nucleotides not matched to a gene: 4. Germline V lookup: CDR1 SGHAT, CDR2 FQNNGV. The CDR3 has 15 amino acids. CDR3 sequence (DNA): TGTGCCAGCAGCCCGGGACTACACTCCTACAATGAGCAGTTCTTC. Encoded protein: CASSPGLHSYNEQFF.

The V call is TRBV15, the J call TRBJ2-1, with a weak D call TRBD2 (5 bases). Between the trimmed V and J ends, which lost 0 bases and 4 bases, there was a span of 10 bases. The CDR3 loop spans 15 amino acids. Germline V CDR1 and CDR2: LNHNV, YYDKDF (reference sequence). CDR3 loop: CATSRDLGSYNEQFF. The CDR3 DNA follows: TGTGCCACCAGCAGAGATCTAGGGAGTTACAATGAGCAGTTCTTC.

This sequence joins TRBV5-1 and TRBJ1-5, with 8 bases matching TRBD1. In germline, CDR1 is SGHRS, CDR2 YFSETQ. The J segment lost 7 bases and the V segment lost 5 bases, leaving 5 bases of the junction unmatched. CDR3 length: 13 residues. The CDR3, as DNA: TGCGCCAGCAGACCGGACAGGGACCAGCCCCAGCATTTT. It translates to CASRPDRDQPQHF. Combining the CDR3 with reference TRBV5-1 and TRBJ1-5 gives the whole variable domain KAGVTQTPRYLIKTRGQQVTLSCSPISGHRSVSWYQQTPGQGLQFLFEYFSETQRNKGNFPGRFSGRQFSNSRSEMNVSTLELGDSALYLCASRPDRDQPQHFGDGTRLSIL.

The chain employs TRBV7-8 and TRBJ2-2; the D gene could be TRBD1 or TRBD2 (5 bases each). Trimming left V 5 bases short and J 2 bases short, with 15 bases between. Germline values: CDR1 SGHVS, CDR2 FQNEAQ. This CDR3 is 16 amino acids long. The CDR3 spells CASSRGQGVNTGELFF. CDR3 DNA sequence: TGTGCCAGCAGCCGCGGGCAGGGTGTTAACACCGGGGAGCTGTTTTTT.

Regarding this clone: The same CDR3 arises from other DNA sequences in this sample as well. The chain couples TRBV6-5 to TRBJ2-2; 8 nucleotides agree with TRBD2. V shed 0 bases, J shed 5 bases, and the junction held 5 bases outside the gene matches. The CDR3 sequence is 16 residues long. Germline V CDR1 and CDR2: MNHEY, SVGAGI. CDR3 coding DNA: TGTGCCAGCAGTTACTCACCGGGGGGGGGTACCGGGGAGCTGTTTTTT. This translates into CASSYSPGGGTGELFF.